This TCR beta chain emerged from a study of T-cell memory formation after mild COVID-19. Study-level findings and limits: Some clones that responded turned up in pre-infection memory, which suggests that cross-reactive memory joined in. While clones contracting from day 15 to 85 were balanced between CD4 and CD8, later expanders leaned CD4+. Researchers report contracting CD4+ clones mostly in CM and EM, with CD8+ clones in EMRA.

V shed 1 base and J shed 4 bases, with 13 bases lying between them. This CDR3 is built from 15 residues. Of note for this clonotype: Its antigen is still unknown.

5'RACE primed at constant segments yielded TCR alpha and TCR beta cDNA libraries bearing sample barcodes and UMIs. TCRdb re-called the 5' RACE reads through MiXCR, storing one row per CDR3 protein. The data show about 560,000 distinct CDR3 sequences, with about 20% seen just once and approximately 8.4% held by the top ten. What was sequenced was PBMCs or a T cell subset sorted from them (not recorded which). The rearrangement links TRBV12-3 or TRBV12-4 to TRBJ1-1, with D tentatively TRBD1 (5 bases). The receptor's source is an adult woman who had mild COVID-19 (a few samples of this study predate the infection). Cell type and time point are not known. Written as DNA, the CDR3 is TGTGCCAGCAGTTTAGGTGGGGGTGTGAGCACTGAAGCTTTCTTT. As protein: CASSLGGGVSTEAFF.